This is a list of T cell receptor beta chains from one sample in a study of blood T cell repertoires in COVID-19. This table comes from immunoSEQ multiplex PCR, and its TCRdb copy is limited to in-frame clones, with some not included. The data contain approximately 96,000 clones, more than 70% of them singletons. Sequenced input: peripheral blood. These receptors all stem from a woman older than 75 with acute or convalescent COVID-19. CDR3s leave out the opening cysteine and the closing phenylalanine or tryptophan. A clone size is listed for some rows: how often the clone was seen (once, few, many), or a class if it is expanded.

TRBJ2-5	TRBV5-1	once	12	ASSLQGSQRTQY
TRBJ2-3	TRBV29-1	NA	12	SVGPGTSTDTQY
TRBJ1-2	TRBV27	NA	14	ASSLSFGDLGYGYT
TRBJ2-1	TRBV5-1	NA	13	ASSTGLADYNEQF
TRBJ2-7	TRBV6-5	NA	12	ASRRRGSAYEQY
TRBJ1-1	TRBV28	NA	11	ASSLLGDTEAF
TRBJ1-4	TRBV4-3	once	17	ASTDTPGQGRATNEKLF
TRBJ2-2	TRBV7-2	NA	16	ASSRSTGWGSGTGELF
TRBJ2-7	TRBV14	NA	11	ASSQDWQGEQY
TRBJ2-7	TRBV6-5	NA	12	ASSYSGSTYEQY
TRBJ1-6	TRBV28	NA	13	ASSSGDRGNSPLH
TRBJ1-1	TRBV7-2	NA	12	ASSLTGTYTEAF